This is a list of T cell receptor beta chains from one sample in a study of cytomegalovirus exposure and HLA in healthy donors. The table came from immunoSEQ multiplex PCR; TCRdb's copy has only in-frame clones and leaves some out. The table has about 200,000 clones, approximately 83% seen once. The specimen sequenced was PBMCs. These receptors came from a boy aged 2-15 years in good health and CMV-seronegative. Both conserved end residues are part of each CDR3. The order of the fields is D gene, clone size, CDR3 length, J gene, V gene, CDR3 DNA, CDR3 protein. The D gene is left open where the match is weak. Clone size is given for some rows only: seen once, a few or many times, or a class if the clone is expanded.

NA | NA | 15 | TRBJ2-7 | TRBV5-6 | TGTGCCAGCAGCTATGGAAAACGGGAGAGCCACGAGCAGTACTTC | CASSYGKRESHEQYF
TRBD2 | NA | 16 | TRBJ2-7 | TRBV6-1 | TGTGCCAGCAGTGAAGTGGTAGCTAGCGGGGCCTACGAGCAGTACTTC | CASSEVVASGAYEQYF
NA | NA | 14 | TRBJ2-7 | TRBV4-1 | TGCGCCAGCAGCCAAGTTGGTGGGGGACACCTTTACCACTTC | CASSQVGGGHLYHF
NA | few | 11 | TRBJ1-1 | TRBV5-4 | TGTTGGCGGGGCGAGGATACTGAAGCTTTCTTT | CWRGEDTEAFF
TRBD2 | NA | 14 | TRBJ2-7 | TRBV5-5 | TGTGCCAGCAGCAGTAGCGGGGCAACCTACGAGCAGTACTTC | CASSSSGATYEQYF
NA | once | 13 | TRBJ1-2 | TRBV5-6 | TGTGCCAGCAGCTTTGGGGGGAGGCATGGCTACACCTTC | CASSFGGRHGYTF
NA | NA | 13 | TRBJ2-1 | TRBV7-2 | TGTGCCAGCAGTCGACAAGCCTACAATGAGCAGTTCTTC | CASSRQAYNEQFF
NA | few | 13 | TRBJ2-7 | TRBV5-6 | TGTGCCAGCAGCTTACAGGGAACGTACGAGCAGTACTTC | CASSLQGTYEQYF
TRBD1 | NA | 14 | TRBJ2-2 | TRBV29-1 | TGCAGCGTTGCTTCTACAGGGGGAAGCGGGGAGCTGTTTTTT | CSVASTGGSGELFF
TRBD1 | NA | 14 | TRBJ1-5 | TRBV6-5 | TGTGCCAGCAGTGAGAGACAGGGGGGCCAGCCCCAGCATTTT | CASSERQGGQPQHF
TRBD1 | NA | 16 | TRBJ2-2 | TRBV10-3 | TGTGCCATCAGTGATCAGGGGACAGGGGACACCGGGGAGCTGTTTTTT | CAISDQGTGDTGELFF
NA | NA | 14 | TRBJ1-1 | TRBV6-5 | TGTGCCAGCAGTTACGCAGGGGCGAACACTGAAGCTTTCTTT | CASSYAGANTEAFF
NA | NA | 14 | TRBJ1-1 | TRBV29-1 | TGCAGCGTTGAAGCGACAAACATGAACACTGAAGCTTTCTTT | CSVEATNMNTEAFF
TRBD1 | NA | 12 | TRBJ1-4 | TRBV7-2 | TGTGCCAGCAGCGTAGGGACAGCAAAACTGTTTTTT | CASSVGTAKLFF
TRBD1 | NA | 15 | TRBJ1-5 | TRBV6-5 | TGTGCCAGCAGCCGCTGGACAGGTAGAGATCAGCCCCAGCATTTT | CASSRWTGRDQPQHF
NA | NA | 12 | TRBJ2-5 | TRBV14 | TGTGCCAGCAGCCACTATCAAGAGACCCAGTACTTC | CASSHYQETQYF
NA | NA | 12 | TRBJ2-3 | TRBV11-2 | TGTGCCAGCAGCTTGATGGCCCCAGGGCAGTATTTT | CASSLMAPGQYF
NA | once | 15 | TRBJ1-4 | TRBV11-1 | TGTGCCAGCAGCCCAAAACCAGCAACTAATGAAAAACTGTTTTTT | CASSPKPATNEKLFF
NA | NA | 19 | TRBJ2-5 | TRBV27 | TGTGCCAGCAGTAACCCGTCCCCCCTAGGTAGCGGCAACCAAGAGACCCAGTACTTC | CASSNPSPLGSGNQETQYF
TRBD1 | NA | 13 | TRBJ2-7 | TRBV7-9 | TGTGCCAGCACGGGACAGGGGGTCCACGAGCAGTACTTC | CASTGQGVHEQYF
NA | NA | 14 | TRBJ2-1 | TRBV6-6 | TGTGCCAGCACCAACGGTAGTTCGCCAGGTGAGCAGTTCTTC | CASTNGSSPGEQFF
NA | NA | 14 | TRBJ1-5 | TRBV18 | TGTGCCAGCTCACCACGGCAGGGGACTCAGCCCCAGCATTTT | CASSPRQGTQPQHF
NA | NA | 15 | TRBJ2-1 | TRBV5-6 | TGTGCCAGCAGCTTCATGGGGCTCTCCTACAATGAGCAGTTCTTC | CASSFMGLSYNEQFF
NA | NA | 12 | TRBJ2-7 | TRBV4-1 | TGCGCCAGCAGCCAAGGGCCGGGCGAGCAGTACTTC | CASSQGPGEQYF
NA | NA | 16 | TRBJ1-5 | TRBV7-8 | TGTGCCAGCAGCTTATGGGGCAGGGGCTCGAATCAGCCCCAGCATTTT | CASSLWGRGSNQPQHF
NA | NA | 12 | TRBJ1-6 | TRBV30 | TGTGCCTGGGCCCCGGGATATTCACCCCTCCACTTT | CAWAPGYSPLHF